In this sample, the clone carrying this T cell receptor (beta chain) turned up a few times. The data originate from a study of sequential checkpoint blockade in melanoma. Overall study: Patients were randomized 1:1 to nivolumab-then-ipilimumab or ipilimumab-then-nivolumab first-line.

Sequencing was performed with immunoSEQ multiplex PCR; in TCRdb, only in-frame clones are kept and a portion is missing. The data hold 40,000 or so clones, with roughly 90% observed a single time. The CDR3 is 13 residues long. Trimming at V came to 9 bases and at J to 1 base, leaving 2 bases not matched to a gene. The germline gives CDR1 SGHDN, CDR2 FVKESK. Treatment in this sample: randomized to nivolumab then ipilimumab (arm A) or the reverse (arm B). From thawed PBMCs, live CD3+CD8+ cells negative for CD19 and CD56 were sorted. V gene TRBV14 combines with J gene TRBJ2-2, with TRBD1 identical over 7 bases. The sequence was obtained from a human donor with melanoma. Sequencing was performed on CD8+ T cells sorted from blood (inferred from file names), taken from a patient given nivolumab and ipilimumab in sequence. CDR3 region: CASGTVNTGELFF. For the CDR3, the DNA is TGTGCCAGTGGGACAGTGAACACCGGGGAGCTGTTTTTT.